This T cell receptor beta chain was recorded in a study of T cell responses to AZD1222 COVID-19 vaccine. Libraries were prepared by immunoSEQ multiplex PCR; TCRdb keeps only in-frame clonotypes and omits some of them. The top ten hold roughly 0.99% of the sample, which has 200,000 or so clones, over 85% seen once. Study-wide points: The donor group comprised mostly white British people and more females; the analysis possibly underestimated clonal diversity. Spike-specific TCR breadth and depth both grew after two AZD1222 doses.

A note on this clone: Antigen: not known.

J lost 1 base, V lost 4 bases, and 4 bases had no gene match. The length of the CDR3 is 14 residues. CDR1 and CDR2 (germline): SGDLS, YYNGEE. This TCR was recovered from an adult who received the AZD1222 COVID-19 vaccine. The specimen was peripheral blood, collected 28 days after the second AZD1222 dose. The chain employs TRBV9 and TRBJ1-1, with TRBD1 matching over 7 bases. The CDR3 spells CASSSWTGNTEAFF. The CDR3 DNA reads TGTGCCAGCAGCTCCTGGACAGGGAACACTGAAGCTTTCTTT. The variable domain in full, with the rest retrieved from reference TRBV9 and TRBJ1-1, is DSGVTQTPKHLITATGQRVTLRCSPRSGDLSVYWYQQSLDQGLQFLIQYYNGEERAKGNILERFSAQQFPDLHSELNLSSLELGDSALYFCASSSWTGNTEAFFGQGTRLTVV.